Reported below is one T cell receptor beta chain. This clonotype was counted at least ten times. Its binding antigen is unknown. No base quality values were provided; no much bigger clone lies one nucleotide off. The time point tag for this specimen amounts to: day 60 (about 2 months) after transplantation. Per the publication, the treatment or condition label means: allogeneic hematopoietic cell transplantation with graft depleted of TCRalphabeta T cells and CD19 B cells. Transplant recipients were children who received TCRalphabeta/CD19-depleted allogeneic hematopoietic cell grafts. The entry originates in a study of T-cell reconstitution after alpha-beta-depleted transplantation in children (dated by TCRdb to the mid-2010s). Study-level background: Using TCR repertoire profiling, the study followed T-cell immune reconstitution in a quantitative way in children after TCRalphabeta/CD19-depleted allogeneic hematopoietic cell transplantation.

The CDR3 goes from the cysteine to the phenylalanine over 14 residues. The DNA shown is the 42-base CDR3, in frame from base 1. Cut back by 2 bases and 5 bases, the V and J ends lie 13 bases apart. CDR1 and CDR2 are drawn from the germline V gene (reference sequence): PRHDT, FYEKMQ. Libraries were built with PCR. The run used an Illumina HiSeq 2500. Molecular barcoding was employed in the preparation of TCR libraries, with unique molecular identifiers being used to normalize TCRbeta repertoire quantification. Using fastp trimming at Q25 and MiXCR clonotype assembly, TCRdb reanalyzed the public sequencing data and kept in-frame beta chains. Identical CDR3 proteins give one entry, which carries the most common genes and DNA. Across this sample there are 15,000 to 20,000 distinct CDR3 sequences, with around 8.3% seen only once. 30% to 45% of the sample is held by the ten biggest clonotypes. Results and caveats for the whole study, not just this receptor: The apparently early recovery of alphabetaT-cell counts about two months after transplant reportedly depended on only several hundred rapidly expanded clones that came from non-depleted graft cells. The high TCRbeta diversity at day 60 in some patients was ascribed to recipient T cells and intrathymic progenitors that had survived conditioning. Over subsequent months, a decline in hyperexpanded clone frequencies was noted, and after one year, T-cell counts and TCRbeta diversity were mostly ascribed to newly produced T cells.

The specimen was PBMCs, mostly from graft donor cells, collected 60 days after TCRalphabeta/CD19-depleted stem cell transplant. The TCR was taken from a boy under two years old who had a stem cell transplant for Wiskott-Aldrich syndrome, so the T cells may come from the graft donor. Recombination connected TRBV13 to TRBJ2-7; the D gene is tentatively TRBD1 or TRBD2, each matching 5 bases. The CDR3: CASSLMGRDHEQYF. The nucleotide sequence reads as follows: TGTGCCAGCAGCTTAATGGGCAGGGACCACGAGCAGTACTTC.